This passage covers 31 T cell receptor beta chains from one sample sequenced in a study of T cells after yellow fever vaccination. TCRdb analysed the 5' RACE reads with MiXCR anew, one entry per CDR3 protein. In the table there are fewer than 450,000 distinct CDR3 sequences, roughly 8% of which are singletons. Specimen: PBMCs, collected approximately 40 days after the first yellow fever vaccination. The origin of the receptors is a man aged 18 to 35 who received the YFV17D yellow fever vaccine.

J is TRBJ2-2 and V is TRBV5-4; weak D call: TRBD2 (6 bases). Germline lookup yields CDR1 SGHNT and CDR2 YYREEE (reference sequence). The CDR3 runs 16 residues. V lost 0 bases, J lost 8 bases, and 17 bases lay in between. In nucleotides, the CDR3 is TGTGCCAGCAGCTTGGCGGTCGGGGGACGCCCAGGGGAGCTGTTTTTT. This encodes CASSLAVGGRPGELFF.

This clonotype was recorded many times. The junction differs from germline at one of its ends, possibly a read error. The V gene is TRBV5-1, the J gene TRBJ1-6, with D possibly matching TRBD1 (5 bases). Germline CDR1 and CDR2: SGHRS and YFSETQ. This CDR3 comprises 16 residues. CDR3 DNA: TGTGCCAGCAGCTTGGCAGGGAGCTCCTATAATTCACCCCTCCACTTT. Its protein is CASSLAGSSYNSPLHF. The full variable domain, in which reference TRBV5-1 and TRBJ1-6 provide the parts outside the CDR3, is KAGVTQTPRYLIKTRGQQVTLSCSPISGHRSVSWYQQTPGQGLQFLFEYFSETQRNKGNFPGRFSGRQFSNSRSEMNVSTLELGDSALYLCASSLAGSSYNSPLHFGNGTRLTVT.

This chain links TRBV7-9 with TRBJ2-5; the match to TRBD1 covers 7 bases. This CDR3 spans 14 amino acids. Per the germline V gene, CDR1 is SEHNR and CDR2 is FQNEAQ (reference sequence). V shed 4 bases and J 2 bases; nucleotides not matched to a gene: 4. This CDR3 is CASSWGTVQETQYF. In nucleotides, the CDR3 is TGTGCCAGCAGCTGGGGGACAGTGCAAGAGACCCAGTACTTC.

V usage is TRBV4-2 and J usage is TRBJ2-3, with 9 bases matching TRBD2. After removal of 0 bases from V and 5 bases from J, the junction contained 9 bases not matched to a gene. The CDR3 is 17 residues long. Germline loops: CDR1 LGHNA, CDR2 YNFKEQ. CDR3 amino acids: CASSQDGGGGALDTQYF. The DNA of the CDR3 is TGTGCCAGCAGCCAAGATGGGGGCGGGGGGGCCTTAGATACGCAGTATTTT.

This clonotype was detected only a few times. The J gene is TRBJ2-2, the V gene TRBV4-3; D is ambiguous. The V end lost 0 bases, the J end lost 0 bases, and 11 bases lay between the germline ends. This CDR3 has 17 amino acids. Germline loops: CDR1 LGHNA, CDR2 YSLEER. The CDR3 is CASSQDLRGTNTGELFF. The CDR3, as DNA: TGCGCCAGCAGCCAAGATCTACGTGGTACGAACACCGGGGAGCTGTTTTTT.

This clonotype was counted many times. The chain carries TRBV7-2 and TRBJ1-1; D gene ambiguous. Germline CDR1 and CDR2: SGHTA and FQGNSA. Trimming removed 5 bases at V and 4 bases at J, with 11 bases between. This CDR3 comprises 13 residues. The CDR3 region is CASSRPGSTEAFF. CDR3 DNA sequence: TGTGCCAGCAGCCGACCTGGTAGCACTGAAGCTTTCTTT.

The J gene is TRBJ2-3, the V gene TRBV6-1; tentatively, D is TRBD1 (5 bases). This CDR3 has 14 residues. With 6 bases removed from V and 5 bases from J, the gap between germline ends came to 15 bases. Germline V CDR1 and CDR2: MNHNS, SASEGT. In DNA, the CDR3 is TGTGCCAGCAGCCCGGCGGACACGAAAGATACGCAGTATTTT. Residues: CASSPADTKDTQYF.

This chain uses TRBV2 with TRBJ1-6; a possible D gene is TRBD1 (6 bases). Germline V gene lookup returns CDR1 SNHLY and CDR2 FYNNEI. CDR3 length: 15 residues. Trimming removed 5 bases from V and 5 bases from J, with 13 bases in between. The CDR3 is CASSTQGVDNSPLHF. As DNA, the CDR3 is TGTGCCAGCAGTACACAGGGAGTAGATAATTCACCCCTCCACTTT.

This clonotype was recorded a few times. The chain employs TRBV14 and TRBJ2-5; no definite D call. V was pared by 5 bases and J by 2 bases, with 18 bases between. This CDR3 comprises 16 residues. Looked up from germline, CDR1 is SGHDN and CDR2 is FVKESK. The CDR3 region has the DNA TGTGCCAGCAGCGCACCACCCTTATGGGGACAAGAGACCCAGTACTTC. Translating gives CASSAPPLWGQETQYF.

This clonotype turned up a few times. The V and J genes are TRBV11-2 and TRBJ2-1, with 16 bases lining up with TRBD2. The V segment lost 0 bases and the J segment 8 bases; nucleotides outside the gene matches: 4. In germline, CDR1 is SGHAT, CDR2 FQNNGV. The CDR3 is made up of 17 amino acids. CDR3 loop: CASSLDSGLAGGDEQFF. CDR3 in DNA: TGTGCCAGCAGCTTAGATTCGGGACTAGCGGGGGGGGATGAGCAGTTCTTC.

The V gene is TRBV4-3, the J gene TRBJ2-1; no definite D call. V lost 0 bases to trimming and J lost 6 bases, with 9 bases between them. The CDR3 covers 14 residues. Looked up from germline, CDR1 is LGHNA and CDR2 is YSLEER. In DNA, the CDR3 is TGCGCCAGCAGCCAAGATCAGGTAGTCAATGAGCAGTTCTTC. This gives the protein CASSQDQVVNEQFF.

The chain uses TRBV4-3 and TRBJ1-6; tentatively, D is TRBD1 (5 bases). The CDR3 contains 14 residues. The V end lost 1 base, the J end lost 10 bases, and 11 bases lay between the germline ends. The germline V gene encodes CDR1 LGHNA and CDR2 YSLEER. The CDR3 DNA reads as TGCGCCAGCAGCCAAGCGGGGCGCAGGTCACCCCTCCACTTT. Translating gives CASSQAGRRSPLHF.

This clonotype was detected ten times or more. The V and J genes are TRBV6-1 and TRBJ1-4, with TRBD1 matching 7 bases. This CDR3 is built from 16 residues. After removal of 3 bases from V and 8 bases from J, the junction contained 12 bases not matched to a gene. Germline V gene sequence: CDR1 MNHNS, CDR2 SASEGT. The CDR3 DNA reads TGTGCCAGCAGTGACCCAAACAGGGGTGGGAACGAAAAACTGTTTTTT. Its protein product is CASSDPNRGGNEKLFF.

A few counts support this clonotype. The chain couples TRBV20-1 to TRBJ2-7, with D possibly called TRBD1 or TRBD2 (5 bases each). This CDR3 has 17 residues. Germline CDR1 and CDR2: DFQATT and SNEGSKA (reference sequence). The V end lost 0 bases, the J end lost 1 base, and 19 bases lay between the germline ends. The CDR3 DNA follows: TGCAGTGCTAGAGATAGGGCCCAGGGTAAGCGGTCCTACGAGCAGTACGTC. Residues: CSARDRAQGKRSYEQYV.

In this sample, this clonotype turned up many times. CDR3 bases: TGTGCCAGCAGCTTTGGACAACCCTCTCTCAATGAGCAGTTCTTC. Protein: CASSFGQPSLNEQFF. This chain links TRBV7-9 with TRBJ2-1; a weak D match, TRBD1 (5 bases). The CDR3 has 15 residues. Per germline, CDR1 SEHNR and CDR2 FQNEAQ (reference sequence). V was trimmed by 3 bases and J by 6 bases, leaving 15 bases between them.

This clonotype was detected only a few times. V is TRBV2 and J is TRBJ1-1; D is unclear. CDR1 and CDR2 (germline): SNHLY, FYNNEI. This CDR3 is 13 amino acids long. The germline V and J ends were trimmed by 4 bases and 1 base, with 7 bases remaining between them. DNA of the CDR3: TGTGCCAGCAGTGCCCGTGAGAACACTGAAGCTTTCTTT. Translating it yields CASSARENTEAFF. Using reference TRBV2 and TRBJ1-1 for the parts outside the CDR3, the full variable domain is EPEVTQTPSHQVTQMGQEVILRCVPISNHLYFYWYRQILGQKVEFLVSFYNNEISEKSEIFDDQFSVERPDGSNFTLKIRSTKLEDSAMYFCASSARENTEAFFGQGTRLTVV.

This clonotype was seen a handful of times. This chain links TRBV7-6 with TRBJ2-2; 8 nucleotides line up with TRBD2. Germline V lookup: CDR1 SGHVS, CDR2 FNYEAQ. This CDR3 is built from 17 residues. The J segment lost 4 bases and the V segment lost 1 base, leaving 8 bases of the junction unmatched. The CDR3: CASSLVTSGGGTGELFF. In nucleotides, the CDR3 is TGTGCCAGCAGCTTAGTTACCAGCGGGGGAGGCACCGGGGAGCTGTTTTTT.

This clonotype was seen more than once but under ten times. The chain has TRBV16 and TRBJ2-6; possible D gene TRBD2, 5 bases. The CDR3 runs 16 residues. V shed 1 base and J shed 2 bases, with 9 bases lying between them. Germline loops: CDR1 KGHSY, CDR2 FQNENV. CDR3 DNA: TGTGCCAGCAGCCAATTTCTAGCTGCTGGGGCCAACGTCCTGACTTTC. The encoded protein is CASSQFLAAGANVLTF.

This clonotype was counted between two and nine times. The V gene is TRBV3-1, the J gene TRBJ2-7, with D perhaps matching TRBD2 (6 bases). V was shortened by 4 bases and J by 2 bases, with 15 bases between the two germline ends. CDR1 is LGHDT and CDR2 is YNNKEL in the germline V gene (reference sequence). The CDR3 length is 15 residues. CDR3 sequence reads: CASSPGAGTTYEQYF. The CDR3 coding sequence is TGTGCCAGCAGCCCCGGGGCGGGAACTACCTACGAGCAGTACTTC.

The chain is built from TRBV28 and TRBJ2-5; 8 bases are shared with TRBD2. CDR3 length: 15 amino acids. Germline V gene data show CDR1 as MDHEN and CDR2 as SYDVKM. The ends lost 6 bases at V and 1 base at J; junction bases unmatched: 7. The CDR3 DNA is TGTGCCAGCAGCCTATCCAGCGGGGGCCAAGAGACCCAGTACTTC. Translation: CASSLSSGGQETQYF.

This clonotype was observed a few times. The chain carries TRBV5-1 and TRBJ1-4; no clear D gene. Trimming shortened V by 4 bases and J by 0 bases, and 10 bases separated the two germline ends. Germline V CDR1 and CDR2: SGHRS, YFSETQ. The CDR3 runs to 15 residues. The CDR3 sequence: CASSGEPATNEKLFF. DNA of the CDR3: TGCGCCAGCAGCGGGGAACCTGCAACTAATGAAAAACTGTTTTTT.

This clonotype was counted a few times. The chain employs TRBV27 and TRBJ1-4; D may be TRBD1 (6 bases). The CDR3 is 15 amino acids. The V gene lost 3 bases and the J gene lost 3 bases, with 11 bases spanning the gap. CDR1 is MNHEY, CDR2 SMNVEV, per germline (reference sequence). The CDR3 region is CASSLQGGPNEKLFF. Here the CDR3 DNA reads TGTGCCAGCAGTTTGCAAGGGGGGCCTAATGAAAAACTGTTTTTT. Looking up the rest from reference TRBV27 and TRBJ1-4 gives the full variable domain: EAQVTQNPRYLITVTGKKLTVTCSQNMNHEYMSWYRQDPGLGLRQIYYSMNVEVTDKGDVPEGYKVSRKEKRNFPLILESPSPNQTSLYFCASSLQGGPNEKLFFGSGTQLSVL.

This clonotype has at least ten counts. The CDR3 here is CASSAGERKTQYF. The CDR3 nucleotides read TGCGCCAGCAGCGCAGGCGAGAGGAAGACCCAGTACTTC. The rearrangement links TRBV5-1 to TRBJ2-5; D is unclear. CDR1 is SGHRS and CDR2 is YFSETQ in the germline V gene. The V gene lost 4 bases and the J gene lost 6 bases, with 13 bases spanning the gap. The length of the CDR3 is 13 residues.

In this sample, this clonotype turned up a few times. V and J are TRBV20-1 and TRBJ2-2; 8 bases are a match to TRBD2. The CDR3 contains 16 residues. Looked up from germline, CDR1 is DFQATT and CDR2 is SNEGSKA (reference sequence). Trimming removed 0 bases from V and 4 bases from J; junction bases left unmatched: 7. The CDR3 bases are TGCAGTGCTAGAGACCGGGGGGGCCCGGGCACCGGGGAGCTGTTTTTT. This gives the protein CSARDRGGPGTGELFF.

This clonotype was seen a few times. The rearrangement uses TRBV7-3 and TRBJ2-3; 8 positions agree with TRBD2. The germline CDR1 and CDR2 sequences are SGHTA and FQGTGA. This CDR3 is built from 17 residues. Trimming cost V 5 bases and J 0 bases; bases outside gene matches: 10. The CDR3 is CASSPRTSLTSTDTQYF. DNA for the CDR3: TGTGCCAGCAGCCCTCGGACTAGCCTTACTAGCACAGATACGCAGTATTTT.

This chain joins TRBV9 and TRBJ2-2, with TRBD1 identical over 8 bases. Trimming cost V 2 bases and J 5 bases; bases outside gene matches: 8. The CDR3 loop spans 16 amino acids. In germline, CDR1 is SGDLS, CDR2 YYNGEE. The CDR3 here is CASSVSTGVMTGELFF. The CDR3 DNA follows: TGTGCCAGCAGCGTCTCGACAGGGGTCATGACCGGGGAGCTGTTTTTT. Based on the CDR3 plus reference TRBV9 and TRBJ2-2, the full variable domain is DSGVTQTPKHLITATGQRVTLRCSPRSGDLSVYWYQQSLDQGLQFLIQYYNGEERAKGNILERFSAQQFPDLHSELNLSSLELGDSALYFCASSVSTGVMTGELFFGEGSRLTVL.

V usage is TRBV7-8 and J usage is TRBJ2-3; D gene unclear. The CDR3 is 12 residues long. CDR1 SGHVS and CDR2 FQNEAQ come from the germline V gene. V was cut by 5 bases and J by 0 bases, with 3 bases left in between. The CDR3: CASSVSTDTQYF. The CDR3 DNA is TGTGCCAGCAGCGTCAGCACAGATACGCAGTATTTT.

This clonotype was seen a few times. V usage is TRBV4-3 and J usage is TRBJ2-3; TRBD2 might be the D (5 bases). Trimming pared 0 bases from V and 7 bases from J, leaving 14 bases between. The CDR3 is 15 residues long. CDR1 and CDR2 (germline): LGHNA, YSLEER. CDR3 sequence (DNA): TGCGCCAGCAGCCAAGATCGGGAAGCGGATAATACGCAGTATTTT. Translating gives CASSQDREADNTQYF.

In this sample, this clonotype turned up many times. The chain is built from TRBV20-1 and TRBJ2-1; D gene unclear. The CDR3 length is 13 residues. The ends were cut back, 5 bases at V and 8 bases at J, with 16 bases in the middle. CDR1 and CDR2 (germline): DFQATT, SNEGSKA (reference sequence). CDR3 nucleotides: TGCAGTGCTGGACGCCTCCAGCGCCATGAGCAGTTCTTC. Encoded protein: CSAGRLQRHEQFF.

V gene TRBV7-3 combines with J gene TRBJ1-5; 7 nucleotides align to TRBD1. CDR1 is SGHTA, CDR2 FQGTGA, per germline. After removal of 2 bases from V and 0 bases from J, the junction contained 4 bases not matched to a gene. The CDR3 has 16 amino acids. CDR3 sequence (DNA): TGTGCCAGCAGCTTAGGTCGGACAGGTAGCAATCAGCCCCAGCATTTT. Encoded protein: CASSLGRTGSNQPQHF.

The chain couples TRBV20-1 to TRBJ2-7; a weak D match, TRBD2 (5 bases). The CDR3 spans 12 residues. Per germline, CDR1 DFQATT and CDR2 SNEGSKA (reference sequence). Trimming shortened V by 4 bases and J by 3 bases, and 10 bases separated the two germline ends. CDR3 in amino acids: CSATGNRYEQYV. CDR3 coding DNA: TGCAGTGCTACGGGGAACCGCTACGAGCAGTACGTC.